What follows are 7 T cell receptor beta chains derived from one specimen sequenced in a study of early T cells in non-severe SARS-CoV-2 infection. TCRdb processed the 5' RACE reads anew with MiXCR; each CDR3 protein has one entry. The sample lists about 59,000 distinct CDR3 sequences; 12% were seen once. The specimen sequenced was whole blood. These receptors were taken from an adult who was a healthcare worker with PCR-confirmed SARS-CoV-2 infection or an uninfected control (not recorded which).

The chain employs TRBV11-2 and TRBJ2-7, with TRBD1 identical over 7 bases. Germline CDR1 reads SGHAT; CDR2 reads FQNNGV. The CDR3 covers 14 residues. The ends lost 2 bases at V and 1 base at J; junction bases unmatched: 2. The CDR3 loop reads CASSLSDRSYEQYF. The CDR3 DNA follows: TGTGCCAGCAGCTTATCGGACAGGTCCTACGAGCAGTACTTC. Full variable domain (rest looked up from reference TRBV11-2 and TRBJ2-7): EAGVAQSPRYKIIEKRQSVAFWCNPISGHATLYWYQQILGQGPKLLIQFQNNGVVDDSQLPKDRFSAERLKGVDSTLKIQPAKLEDSAVYLCASSLSDRSYEQYFGPGTRLTVT.

This clonotype was counted ten times or more. The chain joins TRBV7-8 to TRBJ2-5, with TRBD2 matching 8 bases. Germline CDR1 SGHVS, CDR2 FQNEAQ. V was pared by 3 bases and J by 1 base, with 4 bases of the junction left unmatched. The CDR3 runs to 15 residues. DNA for the CDR3: TGTGCCAGCAGCTTGACGGGACTAGTCCAAGAGACCCAGTACTTC. Translation: CASSLTGLVQETQYF. The variable domain in full, completed from reference TRBV7-8 and TRBJ2-5, reads GAGVSQSPRYKVAKRGQDVALRCDPISGHVSLFWYQQALGQGPEFLTYFQNEAQLDKSGLPSDRFFAERPEGSVSTLKIQRTQQEDSAVYLCASSLTGLVQETQYFGPGTRLLVL.

This sequence joins TRBV11-2 and TRBJ2-3, with D perhaps matching TRBD2 (7 bases). V lost 5 bases and J 6 bases, leaving 18 bases between the germline ends. Germline V lookup: CDR1 SGHAT, CDR2 FQNNGV. This CDR3 contains 15 residues. The CDR3 is CASSPGGGGADTQYF. The DNA for the CDR3 is TGTGCCAGCAGCCCAGGCGGTGGGGGGGCGGATACGCAGTATTTT.

This clonotype was seen repeatedly, ten times or more. This chain links TRBV7-9 with TRBJ1-4, with D tentatively TRBD1 (5 bases). The V end lost 5 bases, the J end lost 7 bases, and 23 bases lay between the germline ends. There are 17 residues in the CDR3. The V gene's germline CDR1 is SEHNR and CDR2 FQNEAQ (reference sequence). As DNA, the CDR3 is TGTGCCAGCAGCCAACAAAGTGGTGAGGGGCGAGGTGAAAAACTGTTTTTT. This sequence encodes CASSQQSGEGRGEKLFF.

There are a few counts of this clonotype. At one end, the junction sequence differs from germline, possibly due to a read error. This sequence joins TRBV7-3 and TRBJ2-6, with D uncertain. The germline V gene encodes CDR1 SGHTA and CDR2 FQGTGA. The CDR3 loop spans 15 amino acids. CDR3 bases: TGTGCCAGCAGACCCGACCCCTCTTGGGCCAACGTCCTGACTTTC. This translates into CASRPDPSWANVLTF.

This chain connects TRBV11-2 to TRBJ1-1; a weak D match, TRBD1 (5 bases). The CDR3 length is 13 residues. Germline V CDR1 and CDR2: SGHAT, FQNNGV. Trimming pared 0 bases from V and 10 bases from J, leaving 12 bases between. The CDR3 reads CASSLEGSRAAFF. Here the CDR3 DNA reads TGTGCCAGCAGCTTAGAGGGTAGCAGGGCAGCTTTCTTT.

The rearrangement uses TRBV4-2 and TRBJ1-3, with D hard to call. V gave up 0 bases and J gave up 8 bases, with 8 bases separating them. CDR1 LGHNA and CDR2 YNFKEQ come from the germline V gene. CDR3 length: 13 amino acids. The CDR3 region is CASSQEPRYTIYF. CDR3 nucleotides: TGTGCCAGCAGCCAAGAACCGCGGTACACCATATATTTT.